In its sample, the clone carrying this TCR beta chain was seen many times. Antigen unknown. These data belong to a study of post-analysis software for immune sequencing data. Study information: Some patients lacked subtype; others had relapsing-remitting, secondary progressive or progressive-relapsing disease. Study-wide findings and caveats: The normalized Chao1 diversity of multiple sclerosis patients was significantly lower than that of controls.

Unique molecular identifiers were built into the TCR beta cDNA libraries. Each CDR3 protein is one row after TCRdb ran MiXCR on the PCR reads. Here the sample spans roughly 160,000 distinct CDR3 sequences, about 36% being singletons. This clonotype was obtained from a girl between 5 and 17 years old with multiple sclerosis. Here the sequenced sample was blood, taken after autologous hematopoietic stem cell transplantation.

CDR3 sequence (DNA): TGCAGCGAGACCAGGGGGCGTTTGGATGGCTACACCTTC. As protein: CSETRGRLDGYTF. The chain is built from TRBV29-1 and TRBJ1-2; 8 bases are a match to TRBD1. Germline CDR1 reads SQVTM; CDR2 reads ANQGSEA. V lost 7 bases, J lost 6 bases, and 10 bases stayed unmatched. This CDR3 spans 13 amino acids. Full variable domain (remainder filled in from reference TRBV29-1 and TRBJ1-2): SAVISQKPSRDICQRGTSLTIQCQVDSQVTMMFWYRQQPGQSLTLIATANQGSEATYESGFVIDKFPISRPNLTFSTLTVSNMSPEDSSIYLCSETRGRLDGYTFGSGTRLTVV.